This T cell receptor beta chain stems from a study of control samples from healthy donors and cancer patients. V was cut by 1 base and J by 3 bases, with 7 bases left in between. This CDR3 region has 14 residues. Per germline, CDR1 LNHDA and CDR2 SQIVND (reference sequence). Clones were read by immunoSEQ multiplex PCR, and TCRdb kept only the in-frame ones, dropping some. This sample has roughly 59,000 clones, with approximately 92% found just once. The sequenced sample consisted of PBMCs. The chain carries TRBV19 and TRBJ2-1; D not certain. The TCR was taken from a man aged 40-49 years with colorectal cancer. The CDR3 loop reads CASSIAAFYNEQFF. The CDR3 region has the DNA TGTGCCAGTAGTATAGCCGCCTTCTACAATGAGCAGTTCTTC.